The entry that follows covers one T cell receptor (beta chain) sequence. Trimming pared 3 bases from V and 0 bases from J, leaving 6 bases between. Germline V gene data show CDR1 as MNHEY and CDR2 as SMNVEV (reference sequence). The CDR3 is 13 residues long. Donation came from healthy HIV-negative adults that had no recent acute infections or vaccinations. Adults of Caucasian background living in Nashville, Tennessee made up all donors. The investigators split CD4+ cells into a CD45RA+ naive subset and a CD45RA-negative memory subset. The data are from a study of shared clonotypes between healthy human individuals. Study at large: Three plates were used per donor for CD4 naive, three for CD4 memory, two for CD8 naive and one for CD8 memory.

The protocol was immunoSEQ multiplex PCR, while the TCRdb copy is restricted to in-frame clones and leaves out a portion. The sample holds 2,500,000 or so clones; roughly 92% are singletons and the top ten take approximately 0.4%. Sequenced material: naive CD4+ T cells from PBMCs. The subset: CD45RA+ positively selected. This clonotype originated in a man aged 18-30 years in good health. Some clones in this sample may be carry-over from other donors' samples. The chain links TRBV27 to TRBJ2-7; the D is unclear. CDR3 bases: TGTGCCAGCAGTTTTGACAACTCCTACGAGCAGTACTTC. Encoded protein: CASSFDNSYEQYF.